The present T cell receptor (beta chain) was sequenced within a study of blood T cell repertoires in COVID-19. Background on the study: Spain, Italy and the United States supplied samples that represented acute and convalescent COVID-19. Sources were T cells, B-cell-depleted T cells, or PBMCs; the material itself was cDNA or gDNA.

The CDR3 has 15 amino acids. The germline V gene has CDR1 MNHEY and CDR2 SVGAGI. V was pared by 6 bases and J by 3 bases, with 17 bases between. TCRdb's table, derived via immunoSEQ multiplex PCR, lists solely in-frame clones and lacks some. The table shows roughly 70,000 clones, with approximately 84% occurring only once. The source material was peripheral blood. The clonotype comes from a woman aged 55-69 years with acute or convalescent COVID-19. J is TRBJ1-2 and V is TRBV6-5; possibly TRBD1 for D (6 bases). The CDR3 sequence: CASRGLGTSYYGYTF. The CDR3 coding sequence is TGTGCCAGCAGGGGGCTTGGGACATCCTACTATGGCTACACCTTC.